Below are 23 T cell receptor beta chains sequenced from a single sample in a study of blood T cell repertoires in COVID-19 (dated by TCRdb to the early 2020s). The method was the immunoSEQ multiplex PCR assay. TCRdb carries this immuneACCESS record with in-frame sequences only. Its versions omit some clonotypes, under half of them owing to an unresolved V gene in the studies checked, with the rest unexplained. This sample is represented by around 80,000 clones; 75% to 85% of them were singletons. Of the sample, under 5% is held by the ten largest clones. Input material: peripheral blood. The receptor source for this set is a woman in her 70s with acute or convalescent COVID-19.

The chain uses TRBV5-4 and TRBJ1-4, with D possibly being TRBD1 (6 bases). The V gene's germline CDR1 is SGHNT and CDR2 YYREEE (reference sequence). The V end was cut by 4 bases, the J end by 4 bases, with 14 bases between. The CDR3 loop spans 15 amino acids. The CDR3 loop reads CASSPGQSLNEKLFF. In nucleotides, the CDR3 is TGTGCCAGCAGCCCCGGACAGAGCCTTAATGAAAAACTGTTTTTT.

This clone has just a few counts. CDR3 residues: CASSQGLPDSTKTQYF. CDR3 DNA sequence: TGTGCCAGCAGCCAAGGACTACCTGATAGCACAAAGACCCAGTACTTC. The V and J genes are TRBV3-1 (or the pseudogene TRBV3-2) and TRBJ2-5; D is possibly TRBD2 (5 bases). V was trimmed by 1 base and J by 6 bases, leaving 18 bases between them. The CDR3 spans 16 residues. Looked up from germline, CDR1 is LGHDT and CDR2 is YNNKEL (reference sequence).

This clone was picked up one time. The chain is built from TRBV10-2 and TRBJ1-2; D not certain. Germline loops: CDR1 WSHSY, CDR2 SAAADI. The CDR3 loop spans 14 amino acids. The V end lost 0 bases, the J end lost 7 bases, and 12 bases lay between the germline ends. The CDR3 sequence: CASSESWQVVGYTF. The CDR3 region has the DNA TGCGCCAGCAGTGAGTCATGGCAGGTAGTTGGCTACACCTTC.

CDR3 coding DNA: TGTGCCACCAGTGAGCGACAGGTCAGGAACACCGGGGAGCTGTTTTTT. This sequence encodes CATSERQVRNTGELFF. This chain uses TRBV24-1 with TRBJ2-2; the D gene is possibly TRBD1 (6 bases). This CDR3 is built from 16 residues. Between the trimmed V and J ends, which lost 4 bases and 1 base, there was a span of 12 bases. The germline V gene has CDR1 KGHDR and CDR2 SFDVKD.

CDR3 coding DNA: TGTGCCAGCGGTGGGGCGGGGGCCTACGAGCAGTACTTC. Protein product: CASGGAGAYEQYF. The chain combines TRBV2 with TRBJ2-7; 7 bases line up with TRBD2. Germline CDR1 reads SNHLY; CDR2 reads FYNNEI. Trimming took 8 bases from V and 2 from J; bases not matched to a gene: 6. This CDR3 has 13 residues.

This chain connects TRBV6-2 or TRBV6-3 to TRBJ1-1; D is unresolved. This CDR3 spans 15 amino acids. Between the trimmed V and J ends, which lost 6 bases and 4 bases, there was a span of 18 bases. Germline assignment: CDR1 MNHEY and CDR2 SVGEGT. The CDR3 DNA sequence: TGTGCCAGCAGCCCCGGGGTTGGGTGGGGCACTGAAGCTTTCTTT. Amino acid sequence: CASSPGVGWGTEAFF.

The chain recombines TRBV18 with TRBJ1-3; D not certain. This CDR3 has 14 amino acids. From germline, CDR1 is KGHSH and CDR2 LQKENI. The V end was cut by 7 bases, the J end by 8 bases, with 18 bases between. CDR3 protein: CASFLDGWGDTIYF. The CDR3 DNA reads as TGTGCCAGCTTCCTGGACGGATGGGGAGACACCATATATTTT.

This clone came up a few times. This CDR3 is CASSFPNQPQHF. The CDR3 DNA reads as TGTGCCAGCAGCTTCCCTAATCAGCCCCAGCATTTT. The rearrangement links TRBV7-9 to TRBJ1-5; no reliable D call. The CDR3 covers 12 residues. Germline CDR1 is SEHNR and CDR2 is FQNEAQ (reference sequence). V lost 3 bases, J lost 4 bases, and 4 bases lay in between. The full variable domain, with the rest looked up from reference TRBV7-9 and TRBJ1-5, is DTGVSQNPRHKITKRGQNVTFRCDPISEHNRLYWYRQTLGQGPEFLTYFQNEAQLEKSRLLSDRFSAERPKGSFSTLEIQRTEQGDSAMYLCASSFPNQPQHFGDGTRLSIL.

The rearrangement joins TRBV12-3 or TRBV12-4 to TRBJ2-1; TRBD1 matches 7 bases. The CDR3 runs to 11 residues. V was clipped by 5 bases and J by 14 bases; unmatched bases: 6. The CDR3 DNA follows: TGTGCCAGCAGTGGGACAGCCAAAGAGTTCTTC. It specifies CASSGTAKEFF.

The V call is TRBV2, the J call TRBJ1-2, with TRBD1 matching over 7 bases. The germline gives CDR1 SNHLY, CDR2 FYNNEI. The CDR3 consists of 14 residues. The chain's CDR3 is CASLREQGNYGYTF. DNA for the CDR3: TGTGCTTCGCTCCGCGAACAGGGGAACTATGGCTACACCTTC.

Only a few counts were recorded for this clone. This chain connects TRBV7-9 to TRBJ1-2, with D perhaps TRBD1 (5 bases). Germline assignment: CDR1 SEHNR and CDR2 FQNEAQ (reference sequence). V was clipped by 3 bases and J by 4 bases, with 12 bases between them. This CDR3 has 14 amino acids. This CDR3 is CASSFDDSPYGYTF. DNA of the CDR3: TGTGCCAGCAGCTTTGACGACAGTCCCTATGGCTACACCTTC.

The rearrangement joins TRBV10-2 to TRBJ1-2, with D perhaps matching TRBD1 (5 bases). V lost 0 bases to trimming and J lost 2 bases, with 10 bases between them. CDR1 and CDR2 from the germline V gene are WSHSY and SAAADI. This CDR3 spans 15 amino acids. Written as DNA, the CDR3 is TGCGCCAGCAGTGAGTCGACTCGGGGGAACTATGGCTACACCTTC. This encodes CASSESTRGNYGYTF.

The rearrangement links TRBV7-2 to TRBJ1-2; D may be TRBD1 (5 bases). V lost 2 bases, J lost 4 bases, and 14 bases lay in between. Germline loops: CDR1 SGHTA, CDR2 FQGNSA. CDR3 size: 15 residues. The chain's CDR3 is CASSLLGRVSYGYTF. For the CDR3, the DNA is TGTGCCAGCAGCTTACTTGGCAGGGTGAGCTATGGCTACACCTTC.

The chain joins TRBV3-1 (or the pseudogene TRBV3-2) to TRBJ1-6; tentatively, D is TRBD1 (5 bases). V lost 1 base, J lost 15 bases, and 16 bases lay in between. The CDR3 contains 14 residues. Germline V CDR1 and CDR2: LGHDT, YNNKEL (reference sequence). The CDR3 reads CASSQALAAGHLHF. CDR3 in DNA: TGTGCCAGCAGCCAAGCCCTGGCGGCGGGGCACCTCCACTTT.

In DNA form, the CDR3 reads TGTGCCAGTAGTATTGGAGGGATAGAGGAGCAGTACTTC. Translation: CASSIGGIEEQYF. V usage is TRBV19 and J usage is TRBJ2-7, with TRBD2 as a possible D gene (6 bases). CDR1 and CDR2 from the germline V gene are LNHDA and SQIVND (reference sequence). The CDR3 sequence is 13 residues long. V shed 3 bases and J shed 7 bases, with 13 bases lying between them.

This clone was found a few times. This chain connects TRBV6-5 to TRBJ1-3, with D unclear. This CDR3 has 15 residues. Trimming left V 6 bases short and J 1 base short, with 13 bases between. Germline V lookup: CDR1 MNHEY, CDR2 SVGAGI. The CDR3 DNA reads TGTGCCAGCAGGTCCAGGTCTGGGTCTGGAAACACCATATATTTT. Its protein product is CASRSRSGSGNTIYF.

The sample holds one count of this clone. The chain is built from TRBV2 and TRBJ1-6; 9 nucleotides align to TRBD1. Trimming took 5 bases from V and 9 from J; bases not matched to a gene: 8. Germline values: CDR1 SNHLY, CDR2 FYNNEI. The CDR3 is made up of 15 amino acids. The CDR3 reads CASSPGTGKGSPLHF. The CDR3 region has the DNA TGTGCCAGCAGTCCCGGGACAGGGAAGGGTTCACCCCTCCACTTT.

The chain uses TRBV10-3 and TRBJ2-1, with 10 bases that match TRBD2. Germline CDR1 is ENHRY and CDR2 is SYGVKD. CDR3 size: 16 residues. Trimming cost V 2 bases and J 4 bases; bases outside gene matches: 5. In DNA form, the CDR3 reads TGTGCCATCAGTGAGGTGGCTAGCGGGGGATACAATGAGCAGTTCTTC. As protein: CAISEVASGGYNEQFF.

The chain is built from TRBV19 and TRBJ2-1, with 8 bases that match TRBD2. The CDR3 covers 13 residues. V trimming: 3 bases; J trimming: 9 bases; junction bases outside the gene matches: 4. Germline assignment: CDR1 LNHDA and CDR2 SQIVND (reference sequence). CDR3 residues: CASSMGLVSEQFF. The DNA for the CDR3 is TGTGCCAGTAGTATGGGACTAGTTAGTGAGCAGTTCTTC. Complete variable domain (other parts from reference TRBV19 and TRBJ2-1): DGGITQSPKYLFRKEGQNVTLSCEQNLNHDAMYWYRQDPGQGLRLIYYSQIVNDFQKGDIAEGYSVSREKKESFPLTVTSAQKNPTAFYLCASSMGLVSEQFFGPGTRLTVL.

The rearrangement links TRBV11-2 to TRBJ1-3; 7 nucleotides agree with TRBD1. From germline, CDR1 is SGHAT and CDR2 FQNNGV. Unmatched junction bases numbered 5, after V lost 4 bases and J lost 5 bases. CDR3 length: 14 residues. The CDR3 nucleotides are TGTGCCAGCAGCTACGACAGGGCTAGAAACACCATATATTTT. Amino acid sequence: CASSYDRARNTIYF. The complete variable domain, with remaining parts taken from reference TRBV11-2 and TRBJ1-3, reads EAGVAQSPRYKIIEKRQSVAFWCNPISGHATLYWYQQILGQGPKLLIQFQNNGVVDDSQLPKDRFSAERLKGVDSTLKIQPAKLEDSAVYLCASSYDRARNTIYFGEGSWLTVV.

The rearrangement joins TRBV27 to TRBJ1-2, with D unresolved. The V end lost 5 bases, the J end lost 2 bases, and 12 bases lay between the germline ends. This CDR3 has 14 residues. Germline V gene sequence: CDR1 MNHEY, CDR2 SMNVEV (reference sequence). The CDR3 is CASSPRTGNYGYTF. DNA of the CDR3: TGTGCCAGCAGTCCCAGGACTGGAAACTATGGCTACACCTTC.

The chain recombines TRBV7-2 with TRBJ1-5; 9 bases align to TRBD1. Per germline, CDR1 SGHTA and CDR2 FQGNSA. The length of the CDR3 is 15 residues. V dropped 1 base and J dropped 6; count of bases not matched to a gene: 4. The CDR3 DNA is TGTGCCAGCAGCTTAGACAGGGGGCCTTCTCAGCCCCAGCATTTT. It codes for CASSLDRGPSQPQHF.

This chain uses TRBV11-3 with TRBJ1-2; 9 bases match TRBD1. V lost 1 base and J lost 8; bases outside the gene matches: 11. CDR3 length: 16 residues. CDR1 and CDR2 (germline): SGHNT, YENEEA. CDR3 bases: TGTGCCAGCAGCTTAGCCCCCGGGACAGGGTTTAAGGGCTACACCTTC. Translation: CASSLAPGTGFKGYTF.